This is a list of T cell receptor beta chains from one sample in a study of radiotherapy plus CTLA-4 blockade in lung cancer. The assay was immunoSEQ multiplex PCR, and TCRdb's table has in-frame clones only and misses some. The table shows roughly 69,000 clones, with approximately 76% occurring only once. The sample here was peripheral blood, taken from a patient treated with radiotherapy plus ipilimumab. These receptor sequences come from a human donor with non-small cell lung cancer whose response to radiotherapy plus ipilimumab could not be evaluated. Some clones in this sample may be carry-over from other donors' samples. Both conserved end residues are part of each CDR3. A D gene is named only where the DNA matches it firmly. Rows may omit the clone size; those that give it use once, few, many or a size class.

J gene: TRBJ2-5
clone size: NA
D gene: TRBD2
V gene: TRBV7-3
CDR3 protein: CASSLGLAGGPGETQYF
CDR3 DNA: TGTGCCAGCAGCTTGGGACTAGCGGGGGGGCCAGGGGAGACCCAGTACTTC

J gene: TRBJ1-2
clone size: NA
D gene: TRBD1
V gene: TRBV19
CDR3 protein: CASSAGQGLVNYGYTF
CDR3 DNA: TGTGCCAGTAGCGCGGGACAGGGGTTGGTAAACTATGGCTACACCTTC

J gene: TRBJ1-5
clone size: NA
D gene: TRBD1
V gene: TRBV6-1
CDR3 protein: CASSVVPGQGPNQPQHF
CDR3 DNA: TGTGCCAGCAGTGTTGTTCCGGGACAGGGGCCCAATCAGCCCCAGCATTTT

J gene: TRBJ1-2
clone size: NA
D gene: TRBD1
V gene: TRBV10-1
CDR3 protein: CASTPGQPHYGYTF
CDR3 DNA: TGCGCCAGCACCCCGGGACAGCCACACTATGGCTACACCTTC

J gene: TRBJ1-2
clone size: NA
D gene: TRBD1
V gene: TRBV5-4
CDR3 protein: CATGDRGRGAYGYTF
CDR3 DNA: TGTGCCACGGGTGACAGGGGGCGCGGTGCCTATGGCTACACCTTC

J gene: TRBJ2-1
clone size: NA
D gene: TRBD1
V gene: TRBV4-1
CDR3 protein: CASSPAYYRQGLYNEQFF
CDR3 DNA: TGCGCCAGCAGCCCCGCCTATTACCGACAGGGATTATACAATGAGCAGTTCTTC

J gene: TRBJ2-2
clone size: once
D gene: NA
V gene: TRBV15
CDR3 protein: CATSRGPGELFF
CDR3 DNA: TGTGCCACCAGCAGGGGGCCCGGGGAGCTGTTTTTT

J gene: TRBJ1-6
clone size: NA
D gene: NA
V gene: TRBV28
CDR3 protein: CASSFMGGSYNSPLHF
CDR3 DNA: TGTGCCAGCAGTTTCATGGGGGGCTCCTATAATTCACCCCTCCACTTT

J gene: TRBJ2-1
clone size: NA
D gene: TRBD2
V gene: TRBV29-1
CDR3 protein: CSVSGGQVNEQFF
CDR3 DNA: TGCAGCGTTAGCGGGGGCCAGGTGAATGAGCAGTTCTTC

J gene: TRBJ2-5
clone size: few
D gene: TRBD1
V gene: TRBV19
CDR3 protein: CASSITGGSETQYF
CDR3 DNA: TGTGCCAGTAGTATTACAGGGGGCTCTGAGACCCAGTACTTC

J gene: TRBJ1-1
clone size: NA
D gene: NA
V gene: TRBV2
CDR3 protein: CASRPSWGPTEAFF
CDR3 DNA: TGTGCCAGCAGGCCATCTTGGGGGCCCACTGAAGCTTTCTTT

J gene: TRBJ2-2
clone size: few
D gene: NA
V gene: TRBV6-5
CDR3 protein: CASNLNSYTGELFF
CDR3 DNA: TGTGCCAGCAACCTGAACAGTTACACCGGGGAGCTGTTTTTT

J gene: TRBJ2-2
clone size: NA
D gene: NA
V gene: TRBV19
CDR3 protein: CASKPSVYTGELFF
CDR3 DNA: TGTGCCAGTAAACCGAGCGTCTACACCGGGGAGCTGTTTTTT

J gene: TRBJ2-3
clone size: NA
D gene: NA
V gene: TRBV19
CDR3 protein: CASRRRATDTQYF
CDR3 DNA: TGTGCCAGTAGAAGGAGGGCCACAGATACGCAGTATTTT

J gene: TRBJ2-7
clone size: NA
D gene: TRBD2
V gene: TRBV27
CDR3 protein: CASSPDRTSGYEQYF
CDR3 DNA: TGTGCCAGCAGTCCAGACCGGACTAGCGGCTACGAGCAGTACTTC

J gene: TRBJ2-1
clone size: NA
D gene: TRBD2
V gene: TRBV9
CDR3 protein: CASSEEAIAGGRYNEQFF
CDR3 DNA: TGTGCCAGCAGCGAGGAGGCTATAGCGGGGGGCCGTTACAATGAGCAGTTCTTC

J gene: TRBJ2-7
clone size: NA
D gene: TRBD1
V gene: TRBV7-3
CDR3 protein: CASSYQTATGYEQYF
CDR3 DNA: TGTGCCAGCAGCTACCAGACCGCGACAGGGTACGAGCAGTACTTC

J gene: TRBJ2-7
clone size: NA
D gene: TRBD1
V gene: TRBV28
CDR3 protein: CASSSFQGAEQYF
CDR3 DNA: TGTGCCAGCAGTTCGTTTCAGGGGGCCGAGCAGTACTTC

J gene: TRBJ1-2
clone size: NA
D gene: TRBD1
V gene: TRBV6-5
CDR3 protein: CASRPGTGNGGYTF
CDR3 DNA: TGTGCCAGCAGGCCCGGGACAGGGAATGGTGGCTACACCTTC

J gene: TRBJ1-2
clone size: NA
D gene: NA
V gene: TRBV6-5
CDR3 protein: CASSYGGVGGYTF
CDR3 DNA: TGTGCCAGCAGTTACGGAGGGGTGGGCGGCTACACCTTC

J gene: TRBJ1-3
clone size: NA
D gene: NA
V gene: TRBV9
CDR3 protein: CASGEQEGNTIYF
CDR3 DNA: TGTGCCAGCGGTGAACAGGAGGGAAACACCATATATTTT

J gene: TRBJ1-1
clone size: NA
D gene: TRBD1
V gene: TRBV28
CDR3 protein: CASSSGDRPNTEAFF
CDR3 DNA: TGTGCCAGCAGTTCCGGGGACAGGCCAAACACTGAAGCTTTCTTT

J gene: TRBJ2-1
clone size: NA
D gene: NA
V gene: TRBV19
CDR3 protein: CASSMALVTDNEQFF
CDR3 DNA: TGTGCCAGTAGTATGGCGCTAGTCACGGACAATGAGCAGTTCTTC

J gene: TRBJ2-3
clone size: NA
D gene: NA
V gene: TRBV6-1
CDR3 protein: CASSEVRLPSTDTQYF
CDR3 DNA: TGTGCCAGCAGTGAAGTCAGACTTCCCAGCACAGATACGCAGTATTTT

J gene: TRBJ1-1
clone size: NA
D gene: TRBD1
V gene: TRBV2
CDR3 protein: CASSLLTGNTEAFF
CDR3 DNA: TGTGCCAGCAGCTTACTGACAGGGAATACTGAAGCTTTCTTT

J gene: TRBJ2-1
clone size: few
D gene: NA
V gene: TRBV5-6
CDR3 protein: CASSPLDGRGRNEQFF
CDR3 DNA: TGTGCCAGCAGCCCACTGGACGGCAGGGGCCGCAATGAGCAGTTCTTC

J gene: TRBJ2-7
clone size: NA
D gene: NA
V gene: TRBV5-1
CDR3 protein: CASSLGQYEQYF
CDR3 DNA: TGCGCCAGCAGCTTGGGGCAGTACGAGCAGTACTTC

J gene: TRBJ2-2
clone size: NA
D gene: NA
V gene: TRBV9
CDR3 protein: CASSIPRGGSNTGELFF
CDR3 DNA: TGTGCCAGCAGCATTCCGCGGGGCGGCTCGAACACCGGGGAGCTGTTTTTT

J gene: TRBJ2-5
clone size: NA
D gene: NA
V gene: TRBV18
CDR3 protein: CASSLGGTDQETQYF
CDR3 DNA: TGTGCCAGCTCCCTTGGGGGGACAGATCAAGAGACCCAGTACTTC